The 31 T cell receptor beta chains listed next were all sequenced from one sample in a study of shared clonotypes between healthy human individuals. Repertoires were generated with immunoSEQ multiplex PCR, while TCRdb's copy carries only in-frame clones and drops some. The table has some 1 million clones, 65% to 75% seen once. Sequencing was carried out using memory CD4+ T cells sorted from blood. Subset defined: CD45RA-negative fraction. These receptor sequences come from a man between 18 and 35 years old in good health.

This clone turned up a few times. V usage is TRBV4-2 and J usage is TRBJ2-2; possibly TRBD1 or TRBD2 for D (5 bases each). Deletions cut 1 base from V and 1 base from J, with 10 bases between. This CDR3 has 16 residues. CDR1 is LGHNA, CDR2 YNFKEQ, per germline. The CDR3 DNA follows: TGTGCCAGCAGCCAAGGGACTGGGGGGAACACCGGGGAGCTGTTTTTT. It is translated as CASSQGTGGNTGELFF.

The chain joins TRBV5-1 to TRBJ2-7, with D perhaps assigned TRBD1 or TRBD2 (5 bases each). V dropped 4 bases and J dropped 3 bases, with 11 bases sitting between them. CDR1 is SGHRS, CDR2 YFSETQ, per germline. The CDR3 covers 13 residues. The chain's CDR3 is CASSRDLGYEQYF. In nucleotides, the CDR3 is TGCGCCAGCAGCCGGGACCTTGGCTACGAGCAGTACTTC.

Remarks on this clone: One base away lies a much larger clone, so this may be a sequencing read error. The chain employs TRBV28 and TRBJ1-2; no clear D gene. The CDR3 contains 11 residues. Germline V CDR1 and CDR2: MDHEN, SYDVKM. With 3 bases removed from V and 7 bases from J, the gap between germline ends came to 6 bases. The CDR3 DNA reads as TGTGCCAGCAGTTTTGTGGGTGGCTACACCTTC. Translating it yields CASSFVGGYTF.

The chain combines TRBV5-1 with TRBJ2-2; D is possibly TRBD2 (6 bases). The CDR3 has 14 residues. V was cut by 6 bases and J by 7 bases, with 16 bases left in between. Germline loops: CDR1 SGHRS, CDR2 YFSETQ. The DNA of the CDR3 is TGCGCCAGCACCCGCGGGGAGACTGACGGGGAGCTGTTTTTT. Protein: CASTRGETDGELFF.

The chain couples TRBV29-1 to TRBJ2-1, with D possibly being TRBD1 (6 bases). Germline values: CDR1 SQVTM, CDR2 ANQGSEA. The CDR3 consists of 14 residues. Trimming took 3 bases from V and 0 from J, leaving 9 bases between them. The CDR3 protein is CSVDRGNSYNEQFF. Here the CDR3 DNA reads TGCAGCGTTGACAGGGGCAACTCCTACAATGAGCAGTTCTTC.

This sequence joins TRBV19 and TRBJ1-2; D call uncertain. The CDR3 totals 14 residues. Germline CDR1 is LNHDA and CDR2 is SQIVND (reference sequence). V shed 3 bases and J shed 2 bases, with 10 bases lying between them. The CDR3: CASSIGSQNYGYTF. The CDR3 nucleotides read TGTGCCAGTAGTATTGGGAGTCAGAACTATGGCTACACCTTC.

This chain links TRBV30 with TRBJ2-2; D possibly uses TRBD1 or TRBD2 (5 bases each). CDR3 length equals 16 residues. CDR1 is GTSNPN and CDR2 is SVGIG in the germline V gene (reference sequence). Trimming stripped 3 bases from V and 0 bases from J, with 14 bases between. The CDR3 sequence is CAWSRRGAPNTGELFF. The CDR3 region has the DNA TGTGCCTGGAGCCGCCGGGGCGCCCCGAACACCGGGGAGCTGTTTTTT.

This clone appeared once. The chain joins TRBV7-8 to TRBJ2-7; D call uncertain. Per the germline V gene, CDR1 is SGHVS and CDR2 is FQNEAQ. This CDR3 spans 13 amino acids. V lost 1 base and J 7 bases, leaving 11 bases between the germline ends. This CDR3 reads CASSLGISQEQYF. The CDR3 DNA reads TGTGCCAGCAGCTTAGGCATCTCTCAGGAGCAGTACTTC.

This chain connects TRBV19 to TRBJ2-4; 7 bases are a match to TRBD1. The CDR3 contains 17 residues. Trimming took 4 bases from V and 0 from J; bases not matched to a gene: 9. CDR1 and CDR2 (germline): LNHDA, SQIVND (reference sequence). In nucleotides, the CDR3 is TGTGCCAGTAGTAAAGGGACAGACATTCTAGCCAAAAACATTCAGTACTTC. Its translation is CASSKGTDILAKNIQYF.

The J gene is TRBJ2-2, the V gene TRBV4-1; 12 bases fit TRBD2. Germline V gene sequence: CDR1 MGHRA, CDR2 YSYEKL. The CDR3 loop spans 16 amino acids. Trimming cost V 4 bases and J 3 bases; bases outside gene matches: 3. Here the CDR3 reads CASSLLAGGDTGELFF. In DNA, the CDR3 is TGCGCCAGCAGCCTGCTAGCGGGAGGGGACACCGGGGAGCTGTTTTTT.

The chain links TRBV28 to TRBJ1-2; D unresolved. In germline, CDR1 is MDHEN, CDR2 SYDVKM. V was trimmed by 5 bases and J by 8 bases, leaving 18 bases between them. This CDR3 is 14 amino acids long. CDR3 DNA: TGTGCCAGCAGTACCCGGCCACGGACCTTCGGCTACACCTTC. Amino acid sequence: CASSTRPRTFGYTF.

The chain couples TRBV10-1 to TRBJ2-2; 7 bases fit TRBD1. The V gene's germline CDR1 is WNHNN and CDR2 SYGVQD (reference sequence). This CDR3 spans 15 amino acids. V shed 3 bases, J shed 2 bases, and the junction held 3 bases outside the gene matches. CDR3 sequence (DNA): TGCGCCAGCAGTGATGGGACAGATAACACCGGGGAGCTGTTTTTT. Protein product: CASSDGTDNTGELFF.

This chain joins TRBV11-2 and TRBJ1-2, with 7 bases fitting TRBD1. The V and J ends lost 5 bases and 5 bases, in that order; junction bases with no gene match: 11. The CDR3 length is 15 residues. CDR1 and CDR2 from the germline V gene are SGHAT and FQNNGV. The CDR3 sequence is CASSVALAGGYGYTF. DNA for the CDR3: TGTGCCAGCAGCGTAGCCCTGGCAGGGGGTTATGGCTACACCTTC.

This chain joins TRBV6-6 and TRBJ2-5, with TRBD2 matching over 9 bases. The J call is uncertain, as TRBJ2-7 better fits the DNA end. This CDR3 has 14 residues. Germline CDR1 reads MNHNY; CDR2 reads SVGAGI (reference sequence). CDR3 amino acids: CASSERGDVYEQYF. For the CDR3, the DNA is TGTGCCAGCAGTGAGCGGGGGGACGTCTACGAGCAGTACTTC.

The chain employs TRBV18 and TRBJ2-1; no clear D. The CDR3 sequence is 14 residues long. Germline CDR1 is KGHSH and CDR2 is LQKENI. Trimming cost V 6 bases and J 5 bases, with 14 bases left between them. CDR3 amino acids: CASSLNDNNNEQFF. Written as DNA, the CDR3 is TGTGCCAGCTCGCTTAACGACAACAACAATGAGCAGTTCTTC.

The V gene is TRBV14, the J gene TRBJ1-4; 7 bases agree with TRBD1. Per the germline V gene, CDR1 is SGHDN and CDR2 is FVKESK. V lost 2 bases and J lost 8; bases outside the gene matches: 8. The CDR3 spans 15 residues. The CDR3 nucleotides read TGTGCCAGCAGCCAAACGGGACAGAAGCGGGAAAAACTGTTTTTT. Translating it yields CASSQTGQKREKLFF.

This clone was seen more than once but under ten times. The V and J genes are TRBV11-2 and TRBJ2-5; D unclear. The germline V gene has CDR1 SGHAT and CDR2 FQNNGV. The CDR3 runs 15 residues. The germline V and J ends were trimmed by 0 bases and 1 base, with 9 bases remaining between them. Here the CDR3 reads CASSLEGRVQETQYF. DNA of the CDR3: TGTGCCAGCAGCTTAGAAGGACGGGTCCAAGAGACCCAGTACTTC.

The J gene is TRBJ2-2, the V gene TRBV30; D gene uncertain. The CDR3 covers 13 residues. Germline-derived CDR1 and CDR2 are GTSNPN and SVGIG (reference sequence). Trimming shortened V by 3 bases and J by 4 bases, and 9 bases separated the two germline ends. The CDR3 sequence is CAWSFSGTGELFF. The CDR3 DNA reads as TGTGCCTGGAGCTTTTCGGGCACCGGGGAGCTGTTTTTT.

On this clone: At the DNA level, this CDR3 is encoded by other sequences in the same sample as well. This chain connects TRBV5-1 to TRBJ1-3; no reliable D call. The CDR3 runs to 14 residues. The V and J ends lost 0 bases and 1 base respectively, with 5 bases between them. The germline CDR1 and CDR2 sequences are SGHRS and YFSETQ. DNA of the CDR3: TGCGCCAGCAGCTTGGGGGGTTCTGGAAACACCATATATTTT. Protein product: CASSLGGSGNTIYF.

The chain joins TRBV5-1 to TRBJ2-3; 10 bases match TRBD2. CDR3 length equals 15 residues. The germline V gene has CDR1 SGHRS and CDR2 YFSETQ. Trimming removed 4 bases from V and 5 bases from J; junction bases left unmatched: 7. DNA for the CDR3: TGCGCCAGCAGCCTAGCGGGAGTGAGTGTAGATACGCAGTATTTT. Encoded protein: CASSLAGVSVDTQYF. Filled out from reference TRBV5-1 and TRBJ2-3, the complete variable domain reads KAGVTQTPRYLIKTRGQQVTLSCSPISGHRSVSWYQQTPGQGLQFLFEYFSETQRNKGNFPGRFSGRQFSNSRSEMNVSTLELGDSALYLCASSLAGVSVDTQYFGPGTRLTVL.

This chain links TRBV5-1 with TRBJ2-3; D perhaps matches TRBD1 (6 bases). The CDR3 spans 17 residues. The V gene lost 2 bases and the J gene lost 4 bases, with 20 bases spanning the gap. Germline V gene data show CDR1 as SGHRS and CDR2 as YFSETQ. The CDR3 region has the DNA TGCGCCAGCAGCTTTTCATTGACAGGATGGGGTCCAGATACGCAGTATTTT. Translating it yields CASSFSLTGWGPDTQYF.

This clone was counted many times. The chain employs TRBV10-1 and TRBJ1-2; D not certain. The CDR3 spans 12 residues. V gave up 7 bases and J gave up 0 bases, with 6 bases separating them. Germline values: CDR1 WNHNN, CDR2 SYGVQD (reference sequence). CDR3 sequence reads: CASKQANYGYTF. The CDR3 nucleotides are TGCGCCAGCAAGCAGGCTAACTATGGCTACACCTTC.

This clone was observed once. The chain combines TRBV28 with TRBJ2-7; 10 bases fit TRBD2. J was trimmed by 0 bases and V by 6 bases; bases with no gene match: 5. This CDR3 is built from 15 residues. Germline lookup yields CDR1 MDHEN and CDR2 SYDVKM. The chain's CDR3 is CASRRSGGNSYEQYF. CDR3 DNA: TGTGCCAGCAGACGTAGCGGGGGGAACTCCTACGAGCAGTACTTC.

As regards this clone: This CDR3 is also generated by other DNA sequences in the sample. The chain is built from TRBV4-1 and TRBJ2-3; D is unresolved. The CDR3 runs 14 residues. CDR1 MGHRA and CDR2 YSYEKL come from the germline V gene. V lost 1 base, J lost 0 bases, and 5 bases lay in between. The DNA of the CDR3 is TGCGCCAGCAGCCAAGTAGGGAGCACAGATACGCAGTATTTT. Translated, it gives CASSQVGSTDTQYF.

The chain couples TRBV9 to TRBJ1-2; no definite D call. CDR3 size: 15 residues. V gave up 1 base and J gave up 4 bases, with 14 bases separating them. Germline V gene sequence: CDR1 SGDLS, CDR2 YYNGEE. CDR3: CASSVSGSQLYGYTF. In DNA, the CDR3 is TGTGCCAGCAGCGTAAGCGGCAGCCAGCTCTATGGCTACACCTTC.

The CDR3 coding sequence is TGTGCCAGTAGTAAAAGCTTTGCAACTAATGAAAAACTGTTTTTT. Its protein product is CASSKSFATNEKLFF. This sequence joins TRBV19 and TRBJ1-4; unclear D gene. Between the trimmed V and J ends, which lost 4 bases and 0 bases, there was a span of 9 bases. The CDR3 is 15 amino acids. From germline, CDR1 is LNHDA and CDR2 SQIVND (reference sequence). The full variable domain, in which reference TRBV19 and TRBJ1-4 provide the parts outside the CDR3, is DGGITQSPKYLFRKEGQNVTLSCEQNLNHDAMYWYRQDPGQGLRLIYYSQIVNDFQKGDIAEGYSVSREKKESFPLTVTSAQKNPTAFYLCASSKSFATNEKLFFGSGTQLSVL.

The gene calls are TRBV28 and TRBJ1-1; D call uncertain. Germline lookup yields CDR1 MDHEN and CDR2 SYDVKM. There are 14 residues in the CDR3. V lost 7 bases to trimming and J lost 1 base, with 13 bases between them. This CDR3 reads CASTPGNRNTEAFF. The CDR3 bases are TGTGCCAGCACCCCTGGTAACCGGAACACTGAAGCTTTCTTT.

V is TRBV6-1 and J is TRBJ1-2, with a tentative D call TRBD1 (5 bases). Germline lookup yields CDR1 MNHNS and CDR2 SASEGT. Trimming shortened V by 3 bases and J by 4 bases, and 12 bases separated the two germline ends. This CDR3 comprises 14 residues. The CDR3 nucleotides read TGTGCCAGCAGTGAGAATCAGGGAGGCTATGGCTACACCTTC. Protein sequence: CASSENQGGYGYTF.

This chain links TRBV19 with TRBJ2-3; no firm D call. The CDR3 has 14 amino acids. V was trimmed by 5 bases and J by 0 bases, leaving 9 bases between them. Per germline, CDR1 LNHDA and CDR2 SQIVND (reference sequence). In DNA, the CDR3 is TGTGCCAGTAGTGACACCTCTAGCACAGATACGCAGTATTTT. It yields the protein CASSDTSSTDTQYF.

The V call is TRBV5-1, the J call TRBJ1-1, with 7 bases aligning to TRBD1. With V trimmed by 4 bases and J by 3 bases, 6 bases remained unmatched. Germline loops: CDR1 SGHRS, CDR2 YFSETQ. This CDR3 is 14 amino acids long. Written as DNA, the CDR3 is TGCGCCAGCAGCCCAGGGGGGGCCGACACTGAAGCTTTCTTT. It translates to CASSPGGADTEAFF.

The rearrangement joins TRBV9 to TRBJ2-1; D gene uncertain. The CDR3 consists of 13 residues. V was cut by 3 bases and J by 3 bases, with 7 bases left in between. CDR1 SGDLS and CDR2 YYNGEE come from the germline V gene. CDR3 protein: CASSADDYNEQFF. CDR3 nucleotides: TGTGCCAGCAGCGCGGACGACTACAATGAGCAGTTCTTC.